This entry lists 31 T cell receptor beta chains sequenced from one sample in a study of T cell changes during pregnancy in multiple sclerosis (dated by TCRdb to between 2018 and 2021). Library generation was performed with the immunoSEQ multiplex PCR assay. TCRdb took this table from immuneACCESS and kept in-frame rearrangements with V and J called. Such tables lack part of the clones; where checked against another copy, unresolved V genes explain under half of the gap, and the rest is unexplained. This sample holds some 41,000 clones; roughly 91% were observed only once. The ten top clones hold approximately 1.5% of the sample. The sample taken for sequencing was PBMCs (not recorded whether the cells were cultured). These receptors came from a female donor with multiple sclerosis, enrolled in a pregnancy study.

The chain carries TRBV6-1 and TRBJ1-2, with 8 bases identical to TRBD1. Germline trimming cut 4 bases from V and 3 bases from J; bases unmatched to any gene: 1. The CDR3 runs 13 residues. Germline-derived CDR1 and CDR2 are MNHNS and SASEGT. The CDR3 coding sequence is TGTGCCAGCAGTGTACAGGGGGACTATGGCTACACCTTC. It yields the protein CASSVQGDYGYTF.

The chain is built from TRBV28 and TRBJ1-2, with TRBD1 as a possible D gene (5 bases). Per germline, CDR1 MDHEN and CDR2 SYDVKM. The CDR3 runs to 14 residues. V was pared by 7 bases and J by 4 bases, with 16 bases between. The CDR3: CASTPYWGVYGYTF. The CDR3 DNA follows: TGTGCCAGCACCCCGTATTGGGGGGTCTATGGCTACACCTTC.

The chain couples TRBV5-4 to TRBJ2-7; D tentatively fits TRBD1 or TRBD2 (5 bases each). The length of the CDR3 is 14 residues. V lost 4 bases and J lost 6, with 17 bases in between. In germline, CDR1 is SGHNT, CDR2 YYREEE (reference sequence). The CDR3 nucleotides are TGTGCCAGCAGCGATCGGGACCAGCCCTCCGAGCAGTACTTC. Translated: CASSDRDQPSEQYF.

This chain links TRBV5-4 with TRBJ1-1; possibly TRBD1 for D (5 bases). The CDR3 totals 16 residues. Per the germline V gene, CDR1 is SGHNT and CDR2 is YYREEE (reference sequence). V was trimmed by 0 bases and J by 5 bases, leaving 17 bases between them. The DNA of the CDR3 is TGTGCCAGCAGCTTGGATAGAGGGGAAACAGGAACTGAAGCTTTCTTT. Its protein product is CASSLDRGETGTEAFF.

V gene TRBV2 combines with J gene TRBJ2-2; a weak D match, TRBD2 (6 bases). The CDR3 runs 15 residues. Per the germline V gene, CDR1 is SNHLY and CDR2 is FYNNEI. V was clipped by 7 bases and J by 3 bases, with 15 bases between them. The CDR3 sequence is CASKLGSSYTGELFF. The CDR3 DNA follows: TGTGCCAGCAAACTCGGGAGTTCGTACACCGGGGAGCTGTTTTTT.

This clone was seen only a few times. The rearrangement uses TRBV19 and TRBJ1-1, with D possibly TRBD1 on 5 matching bases. Germline V CDR1 and CDR2: LNHDA, SQIVND (reference sequence). The V gene lost 2 bases and the J gene lost 8 bases, with 12 bases spanning the gap. The CDR3 runs to 13 residues. In DNA, the CDR3 is TGTGCCAGTAGTATAACGGGGGAGTCGGAAGCTTTCTTT. It specifies CASSITGESEAFF. The variable domain in full, with the rest retrieved from reference TRBV19 and TRBJ1-1, is DGGITQSPKYLFRKEGQNVTLSCEQNLNHDAMYWYRQDPGQGLRLIYYSQIVNDFQKGDIAEGYSVSREKKESFPLTVTSAQKNPTAFYLCASSITGESEAFFGQGTRLTVV.

This chain uses TRBV6-6 with TRBJ2-7; TRBD2 matches at 11 bases. Losses at the gene ends were 8 bases for V and 0 bases for J; bases not matched to a gene: 9. From germline, CDR1 is MNHNY and CDR2 SVGAGI (reference sequence). The CDR3 extends over 16 amino acids. CDR3: CASGQTSGVGSYEQYF. The CDR3 DNA reads as TGTGCCAGCGGGCAGACTAGCGGGGTCGGCTCCTACGAGCAGTACTTC.

This rearrangement joins TRBV19 to TRBJ2-1; the D is unclear. This CDR3 has 13 amino acids. V lost 5 bases, J lost 8 bases, and 13 bases lay in between. The V gene's germline CDR1 is LNHDA and CDR2 SQIVND (reference sequence). The CDR3 bases are TGTGCCAGTAGTGAACTGAAAAATGATGAGCAGTTCTTC. The encoded protein is CASSELKNDEQFF.

The V call is TRBV28, the J call TRBJ2-5; D might be TRBD1 or TRBD2, each matching 5 bases. V was shortened by 7 bases and J by 2 bases, with 17 bases between the two germline ends. The CDR3 consists of 15 residues. In germline, CDR1 is MDHEN, CDR2 SYDVKM. The CDR3 is CASKVPRGSQETQYF. DNA for the CDR3: TGTGCCAGCAAAGTCCCTCGGGGCTCTCAAGAGACCCAGTACTTC.

The chain is built from TRBV30 and TRBJ1-2, with D possibly being TRBD1 (6 bases). The CDR3 totals 10 residues. Germline V gene sequence: CDR1 GTSNPN, CDR2 SVGIG (reference sequence). V was pared by 5 bases and J by 7 bases, with 8 bases between. CDR3 nucleotides: TGTGCCTGGGGACAGCGTGGCTACACCTTC. Protein: CAWGQRGYTF.

The chain is built from TRBV2 and TRBJ1-1, with D unresolved. Trimming stripped 2 bases from V and 0 bases from J, with 7 bases between. Per the germline V gene, CDR1 is SNHLY and CDR2 is FYNNEI. This CDR3 comprises 14 residues. The CDR3 nucleotides are TGTGCCAGCAGTGAATATAGCTTGAACACTGAAGCTTTCTTT. Translating gives CASSEYSLNTEAFF.

This rearrangement joins TRBV5-1 to TRBJ1-2; D not resolved. Per the germline V gene, CDR1 is SGHRS and CDR2 is YFSETQ. This CDR3 contains 15 residues. V lost 2 bases to trimming and J lost 1 base, with 12 bases between them. The CDR3 DNA reads as TGCGCCAGCAGCTTATTCAACAGAAATAACTATGGCTACACCTTC. Its translation: CASSLFNRNNYGYTF. Drawing the rest from reference TRBV5-1 and TRBJ1-2, the complete variable domain is KAGVTQTPRYLIKTRGQQVTLSCSPISGHRSVSWYQQTPGQGLQFLFEYFSETQRNKGNFPGRFSGRQFSNSRSEMNVSTLELGDSALYLCASSLFNRNNYGYTFGSGTRLTVV.

The chain combines TRBV27 with TRBJ2-1; 12 bases agree with TRBD2. Germline trimming cut 6 bases from V and 2 bases from J; bases unmatched to any gene: 8. CDR3 length: 17 amino acids. Germline CDR1 MNHEY, CDR2 SMNVEV (reference sequence). The CDR3, as DNA: TGTGCCAGCAGGAAGCTAGCGGGAGGGCGGCCCTACAATGAGCAGTTCTTC. This codes for CASRKLAGGRPYNEQFF.

Sample share makes this clone large. This rearrangement joins TRBV7-9 to TRBJ2-7; a weak D match, TRBD2 (5 bases). The CDR3 consists of 15 residues. The germline V and J ends were trimmed by 2 bases and 3 bases, with 14 bases remaining between them. Germline V gene data show CDR1 as SEHNR and CDR2 as FQNEAQ (reference sequence). CDR3 sequence (DNA): TGTGCCAGCAGCTTATGGGGTATCGGGGACTACGAGCAGTACTTC. Translated, it gives CASSLWGIGDYEQYF.

The chain uses TRBV2 and TRBJ2-7; D is uncertain. This CDR3 comprises 12 residues. From germline, CDR1 is SNHLY and CDR2 FYNNEI. V lost 3 bases and J lost 3, with 6 bases in between. CDR3 sequence: CASSDRGYEQYF. DNA for the CDR3: TGTGCCAGCAGTGACAGAGGCTACGAGCAGTACTTC.

This chain joins TRBV10-3 and TRBJ2-5; 7 nucleotides match TRBD1. The J segment lost 2 bases and the V segment lost 0 bases, leaving 3 bases of the junction unmatched. Germline loops: CDR1 ENHRY, CDR2 SYGVKD. The CDR3 consists of 15 residues. CDR3 in DNA: TGTGCCATCAGTGAGTCGGGGGACAGACAAGAGACCCAGTACTTC. Protein sequence: CAISESGDRQETQYF.

The rearrangement joins TRBV28 to TRBJ2-7; 8 nucleotides line up with TRBD2. This CDR3 is 16 amino acids long. After removal of 4 bases from V and 5 bases from J, the junction contained 13 bases not matched to a gene. In germline, CDR1 is MDHEN, CDR2 SYDVKM. For the CDR3, the DNA is TGTGCCAGCAGTTCTAGCTGGCGGGAGGCCTACGACGAGCAGTACTTC. This translates into CASSSSWREAYDEQYF.

V is TRBV10-3 and J is TRBJ1-2, with 7 bases that match TRBD1. CDR3 length equals 14 residues. Germline CDR1 ENHRY, CDR2 SYGVKD. The J segment lost 2 bases and the V segment lost 6 bases, leaving 6 bases of the junction unmatched. CDR3 protein: CAIRDQTGNYGYTF. DNA for the CDR3: TGTGCCATCAGGGACCAGACAGGGAACTATGGCTACACCTTC.

V and J are TRBV27 and TRBJ2-1, with D perhaps matching TRBD1 (6 bases). Trimming pared 2 bases from V and 6 bases from J, leaving 17 bases between. Germline values: CDR1 MNHEY, CDR2 SMNVEV (reference sequence). The CDR3 has 16 residues. In DNA, the CDR3 is TGTGCCAGCAGTTTAGTTTTGGGGCAGGGGACCAATGAGCAGTTCTTC. Translation gives CASSLVLGQGTNEQFF.

The gene calls are TRBV4-1 and TRBJ2-7; a weak D match, TRBD2 (6 bases). The CDR3 has 17 amino acids. Germline V gene lookup returns CDR1 MGHRA and CDR2 YSYEKL. The V end lost 4 bases, the J end lost 1 base, and 20 bases lay between the germline ends. In DNA, the CDR3 is TGCGCCAGCAGCCTCAGACAGATCGCCGGGGGTTCCTACGAGCAGTACTTC. This codes for CASSLRQIAGGSYEQYF.

This chain joins TRBV18 and TRBJ2-1; 7 nucleotides align to TRBD1. The CDR3 sequence is 15 residues long. V shed 0 bases and J 7 bases; nucleotides not matched to a gene: 6. The germline gives CDR1 KGHSH, CDR2 LQKENI. The CDR3 nucleotides are TGTGCCAGCTCACCACCGATAGAGGGGGCTAATGAGCAGTTCTTC. Its translation: CASSPPIEGANEQFF.

The chain combines TRBV25-1 with TRBJ1-2; D is perhaps TRBD1 (6 bases). V shed 3 bases and J shed 6 bases, with 14 bases lying between them. Germline V gene lookup returns CDR1 MGHDK and CDR2 SYGVNS. This CDR3 is built from 14 residues. In DNA form, the CDR3 reads TGTGCCAGCAGTGACCCTGGGGCAGGGGATGGCTACACCTTC. It yields the protein CASSDPGAGDGYTF.

The chain combines TRBV6-1 with TRBJ2-7; TRBD1 agrees at 10 bases. This CDR3 contains 16 residues. Looked up from germline, CDR1 is MNHNS and CDR2 is SASEGT. J lost 0 bases, V lost 4 bases, and 6 bases had no gene match. CDR3 DNA sequence: TGTGCCAGCAGTGTTATGGGGACAGGGGTCTCCTACGAGCAGTACTTC. Encoded protein: CASSVMGTGVSYEQYF.

This clone showed up just once. CDR3 amino acids: CASSLESSGSYNEQFF. CDR3 sequence (DNA): TGTGCCAGCAGCTTGGAATCCAGCGGGTCTTACAATGAGCAGTTCTTC. The chain uses TRBV5-4 and TRBJ2-1; tentative D call: TRBD2 (6 bases). Germline values: CDR1 SGHNT, CDR2 YYREEE (reference sequence). The V end lost 0 bases, the J end lost 4 bases, and 14 bases lay between the germline ends. The CDR3 consists of 16 residues.

The chain recombines TRBV10-3 with TRBJ2-2; the match to TRBD2 covers 8 bases. J was trimmed by 4 bases and V by 9 bases; bases with no gene match: 7. The CDR3 sequence is 14 residues long. Germline CDR1 is ENHRY and CDR2 is SYGVKD. The DNA for the CDR3 is TGTGCCATTGGCAGCGGGAGCGGCACCGGGGAGCTGTTTTTT. It is translated as CAIGSGSGTGELFF.

This chain joins TRBV7-2 and TRBJ1-1; D is unresolved. Germline V gene data show CDR1 as SGHTA and CDR2 as FQGNSA. V lost 1 base and J lost 4, with 13 bases in between. This CDR3 is 15 amino acids long. The CDR3, as DNA: TGTGCCAGCAGCTTAGGGGCAGAGAGGAGCACTGAAGCTTTCTTT. Translating it yields CASSLGAERSTEAFF.

The rearrangement links TRBV18 to TRBJ1-2, with D unclear. This CDR3 region has 14 residues. Germline loops: CDR1 KGHSH, CDR2 LQKENI. Trimming cost V 0 bases and J 8 bases, with 13 bases left between them. For the CDR3, the DNA is TGTGCCAGCTCACCACCGGATCCCAGACGGGGCTACACCTTC. It yields the protein CASSPPDPRRGYTF.

The rearrangement joins TRBV28 to TRBJ2-1; 7 bases are a match to TRBD1. CDR1 is MDHEN and CDR2 is SYDVKM in the germline V gene. With V trimmed by 7 bases and J by 4 bases, 7 bases remained unmatched. The length of the CDR3 is 14 residues. The CDR3 sequence is CASTPGGPYNEQFF. Written as DNA, the CDR3 is TGTGCCAGCACGCCAGGGGGACCTTACAATGAGCAGTTCTTC.

The rearrangement joins TRBV6-5 to TRBJ1-1, with 8 bases lining up with TRBD1. The CDR3 runs 14 residues. The ends lost 5 bases at V and 5 bases at J; junction bases unmatched: 7. In germline, CDR1 is MNHEY, CDR2 SVGAGI. CDR3 sequence reads: CASSLGQGGTEAFF. The CDR3 bases are TGTGCCAGCAGTCTCGGACAGGGAGGGACTGAAGCTTTCTTT.

CDR3 DNA sequence: TGTGCCAGCAGCTTCCCTGGGGCGGATACGCAGTATTTT. This sequence encodes CASSFPGADTQYF. The V and J genes are TRBV7-3 and TRBJ2-3; perhaps TRBD1 as D (5 bases). The germline V gene has CDR1 SGHTA and CDR2 FQGTGA. Between the trimmed V and J ends, which lost 3 bases and 6 bases, there was a span of 10 bases. The CDR3 length is 13 residues.

The genes are TRBV2 and TRBJ2-1; D is perhaps TRBD2 (7 bases). CDR1 and CDR2 from the germline V gene are SNHLY and FYNNEI. The CDR3 consists of 17 residues. The germline V and J ends were trimmed by 4 bases and 5 bases, with 21 bases remaining between them. CDR3 protein: CASSVLVGGPFDNEQFF. As DNA, the CDR3 is TGTGCCAGCAGTGTCCTTGTGGGGGGGCCTTTCGACAATGAGCAGTTCTTC.